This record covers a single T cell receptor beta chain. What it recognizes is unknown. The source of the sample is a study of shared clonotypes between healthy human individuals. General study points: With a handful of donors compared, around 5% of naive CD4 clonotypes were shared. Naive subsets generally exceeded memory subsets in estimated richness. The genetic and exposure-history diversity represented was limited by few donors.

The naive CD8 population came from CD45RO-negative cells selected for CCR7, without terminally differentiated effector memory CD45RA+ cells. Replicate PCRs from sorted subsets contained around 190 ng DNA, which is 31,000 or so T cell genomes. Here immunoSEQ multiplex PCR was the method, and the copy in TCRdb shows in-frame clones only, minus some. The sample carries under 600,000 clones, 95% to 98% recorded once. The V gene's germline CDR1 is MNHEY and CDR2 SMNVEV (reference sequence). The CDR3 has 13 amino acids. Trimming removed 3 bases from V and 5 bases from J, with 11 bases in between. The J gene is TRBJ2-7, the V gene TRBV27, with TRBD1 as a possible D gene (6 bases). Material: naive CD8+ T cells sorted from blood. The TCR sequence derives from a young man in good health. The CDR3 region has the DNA TGTGCCAGCAGTTTTTCCAGGGGCCACGAGCAGTACTTC. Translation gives CASSFSRGHEQYF.